The 22 T cell receptor beta chains presented below share a single source sample, sequenced in a study of spatial heterogeneity in lung cancer. Each CDR3 protein is one row after TCRdb ran MiXCR on the 5' RACE reads. The sample yields about 27,000 distinct CDR3 sequences, 6.9% seen once. Noted time point: sample taken at primary tumor resection. Unsorted tumor, nontumor lung tissue or cryopreserved PBMC supplied the whole RNA. Sequencing used PBMCs, obtained at surgery. These receptors came from a male donor with early-stage non-small cell lung cancer.

The sample holds many counts of this clonotype. The J gene is TRBJ2-2, the V gene TRBV5-1; TRBD2 is a possible D gene (6 bases). The ends were cut back, 2 bases at V and 0 bases at J, with 14 bases in the middle. The germline V gene has CDR1 SGHRS and CDR2 YFSETQ. The length of the CDR3 is 17 residues. CDR3 region: CASSFGSGSANTGELFF. The CDR3 nucleotides are TGCGCCAGCAGCTTCGGGAGCGGCAGCGCGAACACCGGGGAGCTGTTTTTT.

In its sample, this clonotype was seen many times. The chain employs TRBV5-1 and TRBJ2-5; the D is unclear. With 0 bases removed from V and 1 base from J, the gap between germline ends came to 7 bases. Per the germline V gene, CDR1 is SGHRS and CDR2 is YFSETQ. This CDR3 region has 14 residues. The CDR3 bases are TGCGCCAGCAGCTTGGCACTACGCCAAGAGACCCAGTACTTC. Protein: CASSLALRQETQYF.

This clonotype was picked up many times. V is TRBV6-4 and J is TRBJ2-7; 8 positions agree with TRBD2. This CDR3 has 16 residues. In germline, CDR1 is MRHNA, CDR2 SNTAGT. J lost 0 bases, V lost 1 base, and 5 bases had no gene match. This CDR3 is CASSDLGLGNSYEQYF. DNA for the CDR3: TGTGCCAGCAGTGACTTGGGACTAGGTAACTCCTACGAGCAGTACTTC.

There are many counts of this clonotype. V is TRBV28 and J is TRBJ2-7, with 8 bases that match TRBD2. V lost 6 bases to trimming and J lost 3 bases; unmatched junction nucleotides: 10. The CDR3 covers 15 residues. Germline CDR1 MDHEN, CDR2 SYDVKM. This chain's CDR3 is CASRVPGLGVYEQYF. The CDR3 nucleotides read TGTGCCAGCAGGGTACCGGGACTAGGGGTCTACGAGCAGTACTTC.

This clonotype was observed many times. The genes are TRBV5-1 and TRBJ2-1, with 10 bases that match TRBD1. V lost 5 bases, J lost 6 bases, and 2 bases stayed unmatched. The germline CDR1 and CDR2 sequences are SGHRS and YFSETQ. The CDR3 contains 13 residues. This chain's CDR3 is CASRWTGGNEQFF. CDR3 coding DNA: TGCGCCAGCAGATGGACAGGGGGCAATGAGCAGTTCTTC. The full variable domain, in which reference TRBV5-1 and TRBJ2-1 provide the parts outside the CDR3, is KAGVTQTPRYLIKTRGQQVTLSCSPISGHRSVSWYQQTPGQGLQFLFEYFSETQRNKGNFPGRFSGRQFSNSRSEMNVSTLELGDSALYLCASRWTGGNEQFFGPGTRLTVL.

The chain couples TRBV4-1 to TRBJ1-2, with D possibly matching TRBD1 (5 bases). The germline V gene encodes CDR1 MGHRA and CDR2 YSYEKL. Trimming pared 0 bases from V and 4 bases from J, leaving 9 bases between. This CDR3 has 14 amino acids. CDR3 sequence (DNA): TGCGCCAGCAGCCAAGATCCCACAGGCTATGGCTACACCTTC. Protein product: CASSQDPTGYGYTF.

The sample holds many counts of this clonotype. This chain connects TRBV28 to TRBJ1-5; D ambiguous. CDR1 and CDR2 (germline): MDHEN, SYDVKM. The CDR3 covers 15 residues. V lost 3 bases and J lost 0, with 9 bases in between. CDR3 nucleotides: TGTGCCAGCAGTTTCATTTGGGATAGCAATCAGCCCCAGCATTTT. Translated, it gives CASSFIWDSNQPQHF. Combining the CDR3 with reference TRBV28 and TRBJ1-5 gives the whole variable domain DVKVTQSSRYLVKRTGEKVFLECVQDMDHENMFWYRQDPGLGLRLIYFSYDVKMKEKGDIPEGYSVSREKKERFSLILESASTNQTSMYLCASSFIWDSNQPQHFGDGTRLSIL.

The sample holds many counts of this clonotype. The genes are TRBV2 and TRBJ2-3; D is ambiguous. Germline V lookup: CDR1 SNHLY, CDR2 FYNNEI. V was shortened by 7 bases and J by 4 bases, with 15 bases between the two germline ends. The CDR3 is 14 amino acids. CDR3 sequence: CASMKGMFSDTQYF. As DNA, the CDR3 is TGTGCCAGCATGAAGGGAATGTTCTCAGATACGCAGTATTTT.

This clonotype was recorded at least ten times. The rearrangement uses TRBV11-2 and TRBJ2-7; TRBD2 is a possible D gene (6 bases). The germline V and J ends were trimmed by 1 base and 5 bases, with 15 bases remaining between them. The CDR3 contains 15 residues. The germline CDR1 and CDR2 sequences are SGHAT and FQNNGV. CDR3 nucleotides: TGTGCCAGCAGCTTAGGCGGGGCCGCAAGGAACGAGCAGTACGTC. This encodes CASSLGGAARNEQYV.

In this sample, this clonotype turned up many times. This chain joins TRBV7-2 and TRBJ1-5; a possible D gene is TRBD1 (5 bases). V gave up 6 bases and J gave up 4 bases, with 13 bases separating them. The CDR3 is 14 amino acids. Looked up from germline, CDR1 is SGHTA and CDR2 is FQGNSA. CDR3 nucleotide sequence: TGTGCCAGCAGTCACGGGACCCCAAATCAGCCCCAGCATTTT. It yields the protein CASSHGTPNQPQHF.

This clonotype appeared many times. The V gene is TRBV15, the J gene TRBJ1-1; D may be TRBD1 (6 bases). The germline V gene encodes CDR1 LNHNV and CDR2 YYDKDF (reference sequence). The CDR3 extends over 16 amino acids. V was shortened by 1 base and J by 3 bases, with 15 bases between the two germline ends. The CDR3 nucleotides read TGTGCCACCAGCAGAGGGACAGTCGAAGGGTACACTGAAGCTTTCTTT. Protein sequence: CATSRGTVEGYTEAFF.

Points on this clonotype: This could be a read error, since a much larger clone is one nucleotide away. This CDR3 is CASTFRTGRGSLEAFF. The CDR3 nucleotides are TGTGCCAGCACTTTCCGCACCGGACGGGGATCTCTTGAAGCTTTCTTT. The gene calls are TRBV28 and TRBJ1-1; unclear D gene. The V end was cut by 7 bases, the J end by 7 bases, with 25 bases between. CDR3 length: 16 residues. In germline, CDR1 is MDHEN, CDR2 SYDVKM.

This clonotype was seen repeatedly, ten times or more. The gene calls are TRBV28 and TRBJ1-2; 10 bases fit TRBD1. This CDR3 has 14 amino acids. CDR1 is MDHEN, CDR2 SYDVKM, per germline. V dropped 6 bases and J dropped 7; count of bases not matched to a gene: 8. The CDR3 loop is CASRIPGTGVGYTF. CDR3 coding DNA: TGTGCCAGCAGAATCCCCGGGACAGGGGTTGGCTACACCTTC.

This clonotype was picked up many times. V is TRBV30 and J is TRBJ2-7; the D is unclear. This CDR3 spans 15 amino acids. Germline CDR1 and CDR2: GTSNPN and SVGIG (reference sequence). V lost 7 bases, J lost 5 bases, and 24 bases lay in between. The CDR3 nucleotides are TGTGCCTTCCAAGTCCGACCCCCACGCGGCGACGAGCAGTACTTC. Amino acids: CAFQVRPPRGDEQYF.

This chain uses TRBV7-8 with TRBJ1-4; no reliable D call. V was trimmed by 5 bases and J by 4 bases, leaving 14 bases between them. The germline CDR1 and CDR2 sequences are SGHVS and FQNEAQ. The CDR3 contains 15 residues. CDR3 DNA sequence: TGTGCCAGCAGCGAGAGAGAGTCAAGTAATGAAAAACTGTTTTTT. It encodes CASSERESSNEKLFF.

This clonotype appeared a few times. In DNA, the CDR3 is TGCGCCAGCAGCTTAACCCCCCACCGAAGGCAAGAGACCCAGTACTTC. Amino acid sequence: CASSLTPHRRQETQYF. The chain is built from TRBV5-1 and TRBJ2-5; D is uncertain. This CDR3 comprises 16 residues. Trimming left V 2 bases short and J 2 bases short, with 16 bases between. Per the germline V gene, CDR1 is SGHRS and CDR2 is YFSETQ. The full variable domain, completed using reference TRBV5-1 and TRBJ2-5, is KAGVTQTPRYLIKTRGQQVTLSCSPISGHRSVSWYQQTPGQGLQFLFEYFSETQRNKGNFPGRFSGRQFSNSRSEMNVSTLELGDSALYLCASSLTPHRRQETQYFGPGTRLLVL.

This clonotype has ten or more counts. The rearrangement links TRBV5-5 to TRBJ1-2, with 9 bases that match TRBD1. The V gene's germline CDR1 is SGHKS and CDR2 YYEKEE (reference sequence). The CDR3 consists of 14 residues. The V segment lost 1 base and the J segment 6 bases; nucleotides outside the gene matches: 4. The CDR3 region has the DNA TGTGCCAGCAGCTTGCTACAGGGGGCAGATGGCTACACCTTC. This codes for CASSLLQGADGYTF.

In its sample, this clonotype ranks as medium-sized. The rearrangement joins TRBV20-1 to TRBJ2-1; 8 bases are shared with TRBD2. This CDR3 is 15 amino acids long. Per germline, CDR1 DFQATT and CDR2 SNEGSKA (reference sequence). V shed 6 bases and J 8 bases; nucleotides not matched to a gene: 15. CDR3 nucleotide sequence: TGCAGTGCCATAACGGGGACTAGGATCGTCGATGAGCAGTTCTTC. Translation: CSAITGTRIVDEQFF.

This clonotype was seen repeatedly, ten times or more. The chain carries TRBV28 and TRBJ2-7; 7 nucleotides line up with TRBD1. Trimming took 4 bases from V and 7 from J; bases not matched to a gene: 10. The CDR3 loop spans 14 amino acids. Germline CDR1 is MDHEN and CDR2 is SYDVKM. CDR3 residues: CASSSPGQIQEQYF. CDR3 nucleotides: TGTGCCAGCAGTTCCCCGGGACAGATTCAAGAGCAGTACTTC.

This chain joins TRBV7-3 and TRBJ1-2, with D possibly being TRBD1 (6 bases). CDR1 and CDR2 from the germline V gene are SGHTA and FQGTGA. V lost 5 bases and J lost 1, with 8 bases in between. This CDR3 comprises 13 residues. The CDR3 here is CASSPDSNYGYTF. CDR3 coding DNA: TGTGCCAGCAGCCCGGACAGTAACTATGGCTACACCTTC.

This clonotype was seen at least ten times. The V gene is TRBV24-1, the J gene TRBJ2-5; D call uncertain. The CDR3 consists of 15 residues. V dropped 3 bases and J dropped 4 bases, with 14 bases sitting between them. From germline, CDR1 is KGHDR and CDR2 SFDVKD. CDR3 sequence (DNA): TGTGCCACCAGTGATCCAGTTCTTACGGGAGAGACCCAGTACTTC. Amino acids: CATSDPVLTGETQYF.

This clonotype has at least ten counts. The CDR3 coding sequence is TGTGCCAGCCGTTCCCGCCTGGGGGGGGCGAACACCGGGGAGCTGTTTTTT. Translating it yields CASRSRLGGANTGELFF. The chain uses TRBV28 and TRBJ2-2, with TRBD2 matching over 7 bases. CDR3 size: 17 residues. V was pared by 8 bases and J by 0 bases, with 12 bases of the junction left unmatched. The germline V gene has CDR1 MDHEN and CDR2 SYDVKM.